These 5 T cell receptor beta chains were all obtained from the same sample, sequenced in a study of PD-L1 blockade in urothelial cancer. Assay used: immunoSEQ multiplex PCR; TCRdb lists only in-frame clones, some missing. The sample lists fewer than 45,000 clones; 82% were seen once. The material was PBMCs, obtained around atezolizumab (anti-PD-L1) treatment. All receptors come from an older man with urothelial cancer.

This clone appeared a single time. The V call is TRBV2, the J call TRBJ2-1; 12 nucleotides agree with TRBD2. This CDR3 contains 14 residues. V trimming: 7 bases; J trimming: 9 bases; junction bases outside the gene matches: 7. The germline gives CDR1 SNHLY, CDR2 FYNNEI. CDR3 nucleotide sequence: TGTGCCAGCAAAGAAACTAGCGGGAGGAGTGAGCAGTTCTTC. It specifies CASKETSGRSEQFF.

The chain links TRBV5-1 to TRBJ1-1; TRBD1 is a possible D gene (6 bases). The CDR3 has 14 residues. Germline CDR1 SGHRS, CDR2 YFSETQ. V was cut by 4 bases and J by 3 bases, with 13 bases left in between. CDR3 bases: TGCGCCAGCAGCAGCGTGGGGGCGGACACTGAAGCTTTCTTT. Protein sequence: CASSSVGADTEAFF.

The chain carries TRBV5-4 and TRBJ1-2; 9 bases are shared with TRBD1. This CDR3 spans 14 amino acids. Germline V gene data show CDR1 as SGHNT and CDR2 as YYREEE (reference sequence). Trimming took 4 bases from V and 8 from J; bases not matched to a gene: 9. The CDR3 coding sequence is TGTGCCAGCAGCACCGGGACAGGGATGCTGGGCTACACCTTC. Its translation is CASSTGTGMLGYTF.

This chain links TRBV18 with TRBJ2-6; 7 nucleotides align to TRBD1. The CDR3 loop spans 15 amino acids. With 3 bases clipped from V and 1 base from J, the junction kept 0 bases outside the gene matches. Germline CDR1 reads KGHSH; CDR2 reads LQKENI. The CDR3 DNA reads as TGTGCCAGCTCACCGGGACAGTCTGGGGCCAACGTCCTGACTTTC. This sequence encodes CASSPGQSGANVLTF.

This chain uses TRBV27 with TRBJ2-1; the match to TRBD1 covers 10 bases. Germline values: CDR1 MNHEY, CDR2 SMNVEV (reference sequence). V shed 5 bases and J 7 bases; nucleotides not matched to a gene: 14. This CDR3 has 17 amino acids. The CDR3 reads CASSRWVGTGERNEQFF. The CDR3 bases are TGTGCCAGCAGTCGGTGGGTGGGGACAGGGGAGAGGAATGAGCAGTTCTTC.